This is a list of T cell receptor beta chains from one sample in a study of molecular identifiers for immune sequencing clone quantification. TCRdb ran MiXCR on the PCR reads and lists one entry per CDR3 protein. The sample includes approximately 100,000 distinct CDR3 sequences, over 30% of them seen just once. Sequences were obtained from naive CD8+ T cells from blood, with Jurkat cell RNA spiked in. The receptors derive from a human donor in good health. Some libraries in this study had Jurkat cell RNA spiked in. CDR3s include the opening cysteine and the closing phenylalanine or tryptophan. D genes are given only for firm matches. For some rows the clone size is stated as once, few or many, or as a class when expanded; others skip it.

abundance	d_gene	v_gene	j_gene	CDR3nt	CDR3aa
-	TRBD2	TRBV19	TRBJ2-7	TGTGCCAGTAGTATGACTAGCCCTTCCTACGAGCAGTACTTC	CASSMTSPSYEQYF
few	TRBD1	TRBV27	TRBJ2-7	TGTGCCAGCAGTTTGGGGGACAGGAAGTACGAGCAGTACTTC	CASSLGDRKYEQYF
-	-	TRBV7-6	TRBJ2-2	TGTGCCAGCAGCTTAATCATACAGGGAGTGAACACCGGGGAGCTGTTTTTT	CASSLIIQGVNTGELFF
many	-	TRBV2	TRBJ2-7	TGTGCCAGCAGTGAAGTCGGTCCCTACGAGCAGTACTTC	CASSEVGPYEQYF
few	-	TRBV13	TRBJ2-7	TGTGCCAGCAGCGATCTAGCAGCCGACGAGCAGTACTTC	CASSDLAADEQYF
-	-	TRBV9	TRBJ2-7	TGTGCCAGCAGCGCTGAGGGAGCGCTCGAGCAGTACTTC	CASSAEGALEQYF
-	-	TRBV21-1	TRBJ2-7	TGTGCCAGCAGCAATCGGCCGCCGGGAACACTAAGGGAGCAGTACTTC	CASSNRPPGTLREQYF
few	-	TRBV7-9	TRBJ2-5	TGTGCCAGCAGCTTATCGGGCAGGGGAGAGACCCAGTACTTC	CASSLSGRGETQYF
many	-	TRBV12-3/TRBV12-4	TRBJ1-5	TGTGCCAGCAGCCCTGGACTCATCAATCAGCCCCAGCATTTT	CASSPGLINQPQHF
many	TRBD1	TRBV28	TRBJ2-7	TGTGCCAGCAGTCCCCGGGACAGGTTTTGGGAGCAGTACTTC	CASSPRDRFWEQYF
-	-	TRBV9	TRBJ2-3	TGTGCCATCACTCCCCTAGGGGGGGCAGATACGCAGTATTTT	CAITPLGGADTQYF
-	-	TRBV12-3/TRBV12-4	TRBJ2-5	TGTGCCAGCAGCCACGGGGCCCCCGAGACCCAGTACTTC	CASSHGAPETQYF
few	-	TRBV11-2	TRBJ2-7	TGTGCCAGCAGATCTCTCGAGCCCACCGAAGAGTACTTC	CASRSLEPTEEYF
few	-	TRBV27	TRBJ1-1	TGTGCCAGCAGTTTCACGGGAAACACTGAAGCTTTCTTT	CASSFTGNTEAFF
-	-	TRBV19	TRBJ1-1	TGTGCCAGTCGCAACCCCGGAGAGGAAGCTTTCTTT	CASRNPGEEAFF
-	TRBD2	TRBV12-3/TRBV12-4	TRBJ2-1	TGTGCCAGCAGGGAGGCTAGCGGGTTCTACAATGAGCAGTTCTTC	CASREASGFYNEQFF
few	-	TRBV7-2	TRBJ2-1	TGTGCCAGCAGCTTCGGCGGGCCATACAATGAGCAGTTCTTC	CASSFGGPYNEQFF
-	-	TRBV11-2	TRBJ1-6	TGTGCCAGCAGCCCCGACCCTAGACGGAATTCACCCCTCCACTTT	CASSPDPRRNSPLHF
few	-	TRBV20-1	TRBJ2-2	TGCAGTGCTAGAGATATTAGGGGGAACACCGGGGAGCTGTTTTTT	CSARDIRGNTGELFF
-	TRBD2	TRBV20-1	TRBJ2-7	TGCAGTGCTAGAGACCGACTAGCGGGAGCCTACGAGCAGTACTTC	CSARDRLAGAYEQYF
-	-	TRBV12-3/TRBV12-4	TRBJ1-1	TGTGCCAGCAGTTCCCACATTGGGGCTTTGAACACTGAAGCTTTCTTT	CASSSHIGALNTEAFF
-	-	TRBV27	TRBJ2-1	TGTGCCAGCAGTCCCCCCTTATTGGGCAATGAGCAGTTCTTC	CASSPPLLGNEQFF
many	-	TRBV7-8	TRBJ2-2	TGTGCCAGCAGCTTATTAGCGAAGACCGGGGAGCTGTTTTTT	CASSLLAKTGELFF
-	-	TRBV12-3/TRBV12-4	TRBJ1-1	TGTGCCAGCTCGAATGTTCCTTGGCCTTCTTCTTTT	CASSNVPWPSSF
-	-	TRBV3-1	TRBJ1-4	TGTGCCAGCAGCCCGCGTGGGGCAACTAATGAAAAACTGTCTTTT	CASSPRGATNEKLSF
once	-	TRBV20-1	TRBJ2-5	TGCAGTGCTATCGAGGAGTATGTGAGTGAGACCCAGTACTTC	CSAIEEYVSETQYF
-	TRBD2	TRBV12-3/TRBV12-4	TRBJ2-7	TGTGCCAGCAGCCTCGGGACTAGCGGGAGTACATACGAGCAGTACTTC	CASSLGTSGSTYEQYF
many	TRBD2	TRBV15	TRBJ2-3	TGTGCCACCAGCAGAGAAGGGAGGCTAGCGGGAGAGGCAGATACGCAGTATTTT	CATSREGRLAGEADTQYF
few	-	TRBV4-3	TRBJ2-1	TGCGCCAGCAGCCAAGGAAGAGAGGATGAGCAGTTCTTC	CASSQGREDEQFF
many	-	TRBV7-8	TRBJ1-4	TGTGCCAGCAGCTTCCAGCGACGATTGGGCGAAAAACTGTTTTTT	CASSFQRRLGEKLFF
-	-	TRBV10-3	TRBJ1-1	TGTGCCTTCAGTGAGGGCCGGGGAGCTTTCTTT	CAFSEGRGAFF
-	-	TRBV20-1	TRBJ2-7	TGCAGTGCTAGAGATTACCAGTCCGAGCAGTACTTC	CSARDYQSEQYF
-	-	TRBV5-6	TRBJ2-7	TGTGCCAGCAGCTGGCCGGGGTCTGGCGAGCAGTACTTC	CASSWPGSGEQYF
-	TRBD1	TRBV18	TRBJ1-5	TGTGCCAGCTCACCCTCTCCCGGGACAGGGATGAGGAGCAATCAGCCCCAGCATTTT	CASSPSPGTGMRSNQPQHF
-	TRBD2	TRBV7-9	TRBJ2-1	TGTGCCAGCAGCCTCAGCGGGAGGGCCTTAGATGAGCAGTTCTTC	CASSLSGRALDEQFF
-	TRBD2	TRBV28	TRBJ2-1	TGTGCCAGCAAAGGACTAGCGGAGTCCAAAAACATTCAGTTCTTC	CASKGLAESKNIQFF
-	-	TRBV25-1	TRBJ2-4	TGTGCCAGCAGTGAGCCAGGGTTAGCAAACATTCAGTACTTC	CASSEPGLANIQYF
many	-	TRBV4-1	TRBJ2-5	TGCGCCAGCAGCCAGGGTCCGCGTTGGGCCGAGACCCAGTACTTC	CASSQGPRWAETQYF
many	TRBD1	TRBV12-3/TRBV12-4	TRBJ1-1	TGTGCCAGCAGTCCAGGGGGCCTAACTGAAGCTTTCTTT	CASSPGGLTEAFF
once	-	TRBV20-1	TRBJ2-7	TGCAGTGCTAGAGGCGTCCTTATTTGGGACGAGCAGTACTTC	CSARGVLIWDEQYF
few	-	TRBV10-2	TRBJ1-1	TGCGCCAGCAGTGGTCGTGAAGCTTTCTTT	CASSGREAFF
once	-	TRBV4-3	TRBJ2-3	TGCGCCAGCCGCCAAGAGCCCGGAACTAGAAACGGAGATACGCAGTATTTT	CASRQEPGTRNGDTQYF
many	-	TRBV7-6	TRBJ2-3	TGTGCCAGCAGCTTAGGGGGCAATACGCAGTATTTT	CASSLGGNTQYF
-	-	TRBV11-2	TRBJ2-3	TGTGCCAGCAGCTTGTACCGCACAGATACGCAGTATTTT	CASSLYRTDTQYF
-	-	TRBV15	TRBJ1-1	TGTGCCACCAGCAGAGAAAGGGGGGAGGGGCTTGGCACTGAAGCTTTCTTT	CATSRERGEGLGTEAFF
once	TRBD1	TRBV4-3	TRBJ1-4	TGCGCCAGCAGCCAAGAGGACAGGGCCGGGGAAAAACAGTTTTTT	CASSQEDRAGEKQFF
-	TRBD1	TRBV20-1	TRBJ2-4	TGCAGTGCTAGAGACGGGACAGGACTCCGAAAAAACATTCAGTACTTC	CSARDGTGLRKNIQYF
few	TRBD1	TRBV9	TRBJ2-1	TGTGCCAGCAGCGCGACAGGGAGGCAGTTCTTC	CASSATGRQFF
many	TRBD2	TRBV28	TRBJ2-5	TGTGCCAGCAGTCGGCGGGGGTACCAAGAGACCCAGTACTTC	CASSRRGYQETQYF
many	-	TRBV9	TRBJ2-3	TGTGCCAGCAGCCTAGCTGGGGGCACAGATACGCAGTATTTT	CASSLAGGTDTQYF
-	-	TRBV20-1	TRBJ1-5	TGCAGTTCAGGGATGCGCAATCAGCCCCAGCATTTT	CSSGMRNQPQHF